This T cell receptor (beta chain) is from a study of siplizumab effects on memory and regulatory T cells (dated by TCRdb to between 2018 and 2021). Looking at the study overall: Paired mixed lymphocyte reactions were run with siplizumab at 0.85 to 1 ug/mL and without drug, across several responder-stimulator pairs. The study examined how the anti-CD2 antibody siplizumab affects alloreactive T-cell subsets in allogeneic mixed lymphocyte reactions built from human PBMCs. What the study reported, not specific to this receptor: Whether proliferating Tregs from siplizumab cultures were suppressive was not functionally confirmed. About 75-96% of proliferating CD4+ or CD8+ clones could not be given a naive or memory phenotype. In reactions with siplizumab, an average of around 70% of mappable alloreactive CD4+ clones were Treg-derived, compared with approximately 29% in control reactions. Because sequences below about 10^-5 frequency were poorly captured, only a minor fraction of alloreactive clones could be mapped to unstimulated subsets. Siplizumab significantly lowered the cumulative frequency of alloreactive sequences that could be traced to unstimulated CD4+ memory T cells. Unstimulated naive T cells appeared more diverse than memory T cells, and naive cells seemed to contribute substantially to the alloresponse.

The library was produced with the immunoSEQ multiplex PCR assay. Each sample had some 94,000 TCR templates assayed by the deep sequencing platform. Genomic DNA extracted from sorted T cells was the material used for TCRbeta CDR3 sequencing. The authors' pipeline ran thus. Clonal analysis of TCRbeta CDR3 data was done in the R programming language. Alloreactive CD4+ and CD8+ clones were defined by comparing unstimulated samples with post-reaction CFSE-low samples. Regulatory or non-regulatory origin of alloreactive CD4+ clones was assigned by matching sequences to the sorted unstimulated Treg and non-Treg repertoires. TCRdb provides this immuneACCESS table in a form limited to in-frame rearrangements. Some clones are lacking; in checked studies, under half of them reflect an unresolved V gene, and why the rest are absent is not known. That table furnishes V, J and clone size, whereas the DNA furnished D and trimming. The table for this sample lists 9,500 to 15,000 clones; more than 40% of them were counted only once. Of the sample, 35% to 45% is held by the ten largest clones.

V is pared back by 3 bases and J by 2 bases, with 10 bases lying between the germline termini. The CDR3 starts with the cysteine, ends with the phenylalanine, and has 14 residues. Kept here is only the CDR3 DNA, which spans 42 bases and is read in frame from base 1. Based on the germline V gene, the CDR1 and CDR2 sequences are MNHGY and SVAAGI. Cells in the mixed lymphocyte reaction were cultured together at 37 degrees C for approximately 6 days. Responder PBMCs were labelled with CFSE and stimulator PBMCs were labelled with Violet Dye, after which the responder and stimulator PBMCs were mixed at a 1:1 ratio. Sorted unstimulated T cells, along with proliferating T cells recovered from mixed lymphocyte reactions, underwent TCRbeta CDR3 sequencing. Fresh whole blood from fewer than 12 HLA-typed healthy donors was used to isolate PBMCs. For TCR sequencing, responder T cells that had proliferated and were CFSE-low were FACS-sorted once the mixed lymphocyte reaction was over.

Notes on this clone: No antigen is known for it. No base quality values were provided; no much bigger clone lies one nucleotide off.

The V gene is TRBV6-9 and the J gene is TRBJ1-1; the D segment cannot be called with confidence. The sequencing sample was made of CFSE-low (dividing) CD8+ T cells sorted from an allogeneic mixed lymphocyte reaction. The clonotype comes from a human donor in good health; the cells came from an allogeneic mixed lymphocyte reaction. Some clones in this sample may be carry-over from other donors' samples. The nucleotides read TGTGCCAGCAGTTACTCGGAAGGTAACACTGAAGCTTTCTTT. Its protein product is CASSYSEGNTEAFF.